The 21 T cell receptor beta chains below come from one sample, sequenced in a study of blood T cell repertoires in COVID-19. TCRdb keeps only in-frame clones here, not all; method: immunoSEQ multiplex PCR. The data show about 240,000 clones, with approximately 84% seen just once and roughly 3.5% held by the top ten. The specimen sequenced was PBMCs or T cells enriched from blood (not recorded which). The receptors were sampled from a woman aged 40 to 50 with acute COVID-19.

V is TRBV18 and J is TRBJ2-7; 7 nucleotides agree with TRBD1. Germline V gives CDR1 KGHSH, CDR2 LQKENI. Trimming at V came to 3 bases and at J to 1 base, leaving 3 bases not matched to a gene. The length of the CDR3 is 14 residues. CDR3 nucleotide sequence: TGTGCCAGCTCACCGGGACAGAGGTCCTACGAGCAGTACTTC. Its protein is CASSPGQRSYEQYF.

The chain links TRBV12-5 to TRBJ2-7, with TRBD1 matching 9 bases. The CDR3 loop spans 15 amino acids. The V and J ends lost 1 base and 3 bases, in that order; junction bases with no gene match: 4. CDR1 is LGHNT and CDR2 is FRNRAP in the germline V gene. The chain's CDR3 is CASGLGDRVNYEQYF. CDR3 sequence (DNA): TGTGCTAGTGGTTTGGGGGACAGGGTCAACTACGAGCAGTACTTC.

This chain links TRBV5-6 with TRBJ2-1; D might be TRBD1 (6 bases). Trimming removed 4 bases at V and 5 bases at J, with 16 bases between. Looked up from germline, CDR1 is SGHDT and CDR2 is YYEEEE. The length of the CDR3 is 15 residues. The CDR3 here is CASSTGLTGHNEQFF. Written as DNA, the CDR3 is TGTGCCAGCAGCACGGGGTTAACAGGGCACAATGAGCAGTTCTTC.

V and J are TRBV5-1 and TRBJ1-2; 9 nucleotides match TRBD1. The CDR3 covers 14 residues. The germline V gene encodes CDR1 SGHRS and CDR2 YFSETQ. V lost 2 bases and J lost 6; bases outside the gene matches: 5. The CDR3 bases are TGCGCCAGCAGCTTCGGGACAGGGTCCAATGGCTACACCTTC. It encodes CASSFGTGSNGYTF.

The chain employs TRBV19 and TRBJ2-7, with 8 bases lining up with TRBD1. In germline, CDR1 is LNHDA, CDR2 SQIVND (reference sequence). CDR3 length equals 12 residues. Trimming took 5 bases from V and 6 from J; bases not matched to a gene: 3. The CDR3 DNA is TGTGCCAGTAGTCTCGGACAGGGCGAGCAGTACTTC. As protein: CASSLGQGEQYF.

With respect to this clone: Other DNA sequences from this sample encode an identical CDR3 as well. This chain joins TRBV7-3 and TRBJ1-1; TRBD1 matches 7 bases. CDR3 length: 13 residues. V was clipped by 5 bases and J by 3 bases; unmatched bases: 3. The V gene's germline CDR1 is SGHTA and CDR2 FQGTGA. CDR3 in amino acids: CASSQDRDTEAFF. DNA of the CDR3: TGTGCCAGCAGCCAAGACAGGGACACTGAAGCTTTCTTT. Drawing the rest from reference TRBV7-3 and TRBJ1-1, the complete variable domain is GAGVSQTPSNKVTEKGKYVELRCDPISGHTALYWYRQSLGQGPEFLIYFQGTGAADDSGLPNDRFFAVRPEGSVSTLKIQRTERGDSAVYLCASSQDRDTEAFFGQGTRLTVV.

This sequence joins TRBV2 and TRBJ1-1; 8 bases map to TRBD1. With 6 bases clipped from V and 0 bases from J, the junction kept 6 bases outside the gene matches. The CDR3 consists of 15 residues. CDR1 and CDR2 from the germline V gene are SNHLY and FYNNEI. CDR3 bases: TGTGCCAGCAGAGGACAGGGCGGGCTGAACACTGAAGCTTTCTTT. It is translated as CASRGQGGLNTEAFF.

The J gene is TRBJ2-7, the V gene TRBV3-1 (or the pseudogene TRBV3-2), with 9 bases lining up with TRBD2. This CDR3 comprises 16 residues. The germline gives CDR1 LGHDT, CDR2 YNNKEL (reference sequence). Trimming removed 1 base from V and 2 bases from J; junction bases left unmatched: 6. The CDR3 coding sequence is TGTGCCAGCAGCCAAGTACCAGCGGGAGGCGCCTACGAGCAGTACTTC. Its translation: CASSQVPAGGAYEQYF.

The rearrangement joins TRBV11-2 to TRBJ1-2; D ambiguous. CDR3 length equals 15 residues. Trimming shortened V by 4 bases and J by 2 bases, and 14 bases separated the two germline ends. Germline CDR1 is SGHAT and CDR2 is FQNNGV. CDR3 protein: CASSSFQVVNYGYTF. In nucleotides, the CDR3 is TGTGCCAGCAGCTCCTTCCAGGTGGTGAACTATGGCTACACCTTC.

This chain connects TRBV6-5 to TRBJ1-2; D possibly corresponds to TRBD1 (5 bases). The CDR3 is 14 residues long. Trimming removed 2 bases at V and 4 bases at J, with 11 bases between. In germline, CDR1 is MNHEY, CDR2 SVGAGI. Here the CDR3 DNA reads TGTGCCAGCAGTTACGACGACAGTATCTATGGCTACACCTTC. Translating gives CASSYDDSIYGYTF.

This chain connects TRBV10-2 to TRBJ1-1; tentatively, D is TRBD1 (5 bases). V lost 2 bases and J lost 6, with 10 bases in between. This CDR3 spans 13 amino acids. The V gene's germline CDR1 is WSHSY and CDR2 SAAADI. The CDR3 loop is CASSEPYRSEAFF. CDR3 sequence (DNA): TGCGCCAGCAGTGAGCCTTACAGGTCTGAAGCTTTCTTT.

V gene TRBV25-1 combines with J gene TRBJ2-7, with a tentative D call TRBD2 (6 bases). Per the germline V gene, CDR1 is MGHDK and CDR2 is SYGVNS. The V gene lost 6 bases and the J gene lost 5 bases, with 14 bases spanning the gap. CDR3 length: 13 residues. This chain's CDR3 is CASRAAGLDEQYF. The CDR3 region has the DNA TGTGCCAGCAGGGCCGCGGGGTTAGACGAGCAGTACTTC.

This clone has more than one count but fewer than ten. CDR3 loop: CASSDSGTGETQYF. DNA for the CDR3: TGTGCCAGCAGTGATAGTGGGACAGGAGAGACCCAGTACTTC. The V gene is TRBV6-1, the J gene TRBJ2-5; 8 nucleotides align to TRBD1. Germline V gene data show CDR1 as MNHNS and CDR2 as SASEGT. Trimming at V came to 3 bases and at J to 4 bases, leaving 4 bases not matched to a gene. The CDR3 loop spans 14 amino acids.

V gene TRBV11-3 combines with J gene TRBJ2-7; 9 positions match TRBD2. CDR1 is SGHNT and CDR2 is YENEEA in the germline V gene. The V and J ends lost 8 bases and 6 bases, in that order; junction bases with no gene match: 5. The CDR3 runs to 12 residues. This CDR3 is CASRLAGIEQYF. Here the CDR3 DNA reads TGTGCCAGCCGGCTAGCGGGAATCGAGCAGTACTTC. Full variable domain (missing parts from reference TRBV11-3 and TRBJ2-7): EAGVVQSPRYKIIEKKQPVAFWCNPISGHNTLYWYLQNLGQGPELLIRYENEEAVDDSQLPKDRFSAERLKGVDSTLKIQPAELGDSAVYLCASRLAGIEQYFGPGTRLTVT.

V and J are TRBV3-1 (or the pseudogene TRBV3-2) and TRBJ2-1; D remains unclear. Germline CDR1 and CDR2: LGHDT and YNNKEL (reference sequence). CDR3 size: 20 residues. The V end was cut by 0 bases, the J end by 7 bases, with 28 bases between. The CDR3 sequence: CASSQDPGAWLEPSMNEQFF. CDR3 DNA: TGTGCCAGCAGCCAAGATCCTGGAGCTTGGCTAGAGCCCTCAATGAATGAGCAGTTCTTC.

The V gene is TRBV29-1, the J gene TRBJ1-3; D might be TRBD1 (5 bases). The CDR3 has 14 residues. The V gene lost 6 bases and the J gene lost 0 bases, with 12 bases spanning the gap. CDR1 SQVTM and CDR2 ANQGSEA come from the germline V gene. In nucleotides, the CDR3 is TGCAGCGTCGAGACAGCCTACTCTGGAAACACCATATATTTT. It encodes CSVETAYSGNTIYF.

The V call is TRBV7-9, the J call TRBJ2-2; no definite D call. The CDR3 covers 14 residues. V was trimmed by 5 bases and J by 3 bases, leaving 10 bases between them. The V gene's germline CDR1 is SEHNR and CDR2 FQNEAQ (reference sequence). CDR3 residues: CASSPQVDTGELFF. CDR3 nucleotide sequence: TGTGCCAGCAGCCCCCAGGTGGACACCGGGGAGCTGTTTTTT.

V and J are TRBV4-2 and TRBJ2-1; 8 bases are a match to TRBD1. CDR3 length equals 16 residues. The V gene's germline CDR1 is LGHNA and CDR2 YNFKEQ. With 4 bases clipped from V and 3 bases from J, the junction kept 8 bases outside the gene matches. The DNA of the CDR3 is TGTGCCAGCAGCCTTAAATCAGGGGGCAACTACAATGAGCAGTTCTTC. Protein sequence: CASSLKSGGNYNEQFF.

This chain connects TRBV3-1 (or the pseudogene TRBV3-2) to TRBJ2-1; TRBD2 agrees at 11 bases. This CDR3 is built from 17 residues. Germline V gene sequence: CDR1 LGHDT, CDR2 YNNKEL (reference sequence). J lost 4 bases, V lost 0 bases, and 5 bases had no gene match. The CDR3 nucleotides read TGTGCCAGCAGCCAAGAAAGGGGACTAGCGGATTACAATGAGCAGTTCTTC. As protein: CASSQERGLADYNEQFF.

This chain uses TRBV15 with TRBJ2-5; D is ambiguous. The CDR3 is made up of 14 amino acids. Germline CDR1 LNHNV, CDR2 YYDKDF (reference sequence). Trimming shortened V by 1 base and J by 5 bases, and 11 bases separated the two germline ends. The CDR3 DNA reads TGTGCCACCAGCAGAGGCCGTCGAGAGGAGACCCAGTACTTC. It encodes CATSRGRREETQYF.

V is TRBV7-3 and J is TRBJ2-5, with D possibly TRBD1 on 6 matching bases. This CDR3 spans 15 amino acids. V was trimmed by 5 bases and J by 0 bases, leaving 13 bases between them. Per the germline V gene, CDR1 is SGHTA and CDR2 is FQGTGA. The DNA of the CDR3 is TGTGCCAGCAGCCCGAGGACAGTGTACCAAGAGACCCAGTACTTC. Residues: CASSPRTVYQETQYF.